The 10 T cell receptor beta chains below were found in one sample sequenced in a study of shared clonotypes between healthy human individuals. Profiled with immunoSEQ multiplex PCR; TCRdb holds only in-frame clones, not every one. Found here are 2 million to 2.5 million clones, approximately 90% of them singletons; the top ten hold approximately 0.41%. The sample taken for sequencing was naive CD4+ T cells from PBMCs. The subset denotes: CD45RA+ positively selected. Receptors originate from a man younger than 35 in good health. Some clones in this sample may be carry-over from other donors' samples.

Note on this clone: Other DNA sequences of this sample code for an identical CDR3. V usage is TRBV2 and J usage is TRBJ1-3, with TRBD1 as a possible D gene (6 bases). The CDR3 sequence is 14 residues long. The ends were cut back, 1 base at V and 4 bases at J, with 8 bases in the middle. The germline V gene encodes CDR1 SNHLY and CDR2 FYNNEI. The CDR3 coding sequence is TGTGCCAGCAGTGAAGAGACAGGAGGAAACACCATATATTTT. It encodes CASSEETGGNTIYF.

V gene TRBV18 combines with J gene TRBJ2-5; 10 bases are a match to TRBD2. CDR1 and CDR2 from the germline V gene are KGHSH and LQKENI. Germline trimming cut 2 bases from V and 5 bases from J; bases unmatched to any gene: 11. This CDR3 is built from 17 residues. The CDR3 region is CASSPFALAGVGETQYF. The CDR3 DNA is TGTGCCAGCTCACCATTCGCCCTAGCGGGAGTTGGTGAGACCCAGTACTTC.

The chain uses TRBV7-6 and TRBJ2-4, with TRBD2 identical over 11 bases. The ends lost 5 bases at V and 7 bases at J; junction bases unmatched: 7. This CDR3 is 15 amino acids long. Germline assignment: CDR1 SGHVS and CDR2 FNYEAQ. The DNA for the CDR3 is TGTGCCAGCAGCCCAATAGCGGGAGGGGGTAACATTCAGTACTTC. It codes for CASSPIAGGGNIQYF.

V gene TRBV7-9 combines with J gene TRBJ2-7; D remains ambiguous. Germline V gives CDR1 SEHNR, CDR2 FQNEAQ (reference sequence). This CDR3 region has 17 residues. V shed 1 base and J shed 0 bases, with 16 bases lying between them. CDR3 bases: TGTGCCAGCAGCTTAGGCGCAGGATTAGCTGGCTCCTACGAGCAGTACTTC. Protein product: CASSLGAGLAGSYEQYF. Drawing the rest from reference TRBV7-9 and TRBJ2-7, the complete variable domain is DTGVSQNPRHKITKRGQNVTFRCDPISEHNRLYWYRQTLGQGPEFLTYFQNEAQLEKSRLLSDRFSAERPKGSFSTLEIQRTEQGDSAMYLCASSLGAGLAGSYEQYFGPGTRLTVT.

The V call is TRBV5-1, the J call TRBJ2-3, with TRBD2 matching over 13 bases. The CDR3 sequence is 17 residues long. Germline lookup yields CDR1 SGHRS and CDR2 YFSETQ. Trimming at V came to 4 bases and at J to 3 bases, leaving 8 bases not matched to a gene. The CDR3: CASSRTSGSGATDTQYF. As DNA, the CDR3 is TGCGCCAGCAGCCGGACTAGCGGGAGTGGGGCGACAGATACGCAGTATTTT.

CDR3: CASSVDPATNEQFF. CDR3 DNA: TGTGCCAGCAGCGTAGACCCGGCCACCAATGAGCAGTTCTTC. The chain recombines TRBV9 with TRBJ2-1, with D unresolved. The germline gives CDR1 SGDLS, CDR2 YYNGEE. V lost 0 bases and J 6 bases, leaving 10 bases between the germline ends. This CDR3 region has 14 residues. Full variable domain (outside the CDR3, taken from reference TRBV9 and TRBJ2-1): DSGVTQTPKHLITATGQRVTLRCSPRSGDLSVYWYQQSLDQGLQFLIQYYNGEERAKGNILERFSAQQFPDLHSELNLSSLELGDSALYFCASSVDPATNEQFFGPGTRLTVL.

The chain uses TRBV6-6 and TRBJ1-5, with D unresolved. V lost 2 bases and J 1 base, leaving 6 bases between the germline ends. CDR1 and CDR2 (germline): MNHNY, SVGAGI (reference sequence). The CDR3 spans 14 residues. The CDR3 reads CASSYPDSNQPQHF. The DNA for the CDR3 is TGTGCCAGCAGTTACCCTGACAGCAATCAGCCCCAGCATTTT.

The chain employs TRBV9 and TRBJ2-6; 10 nucleotides line up with TRBD1. There are 19 residues in the CDR3. The trim removed 3 bases at V and 4 bases at J, leaving 13 bases unmatched. From germline, CDR1 is SGDLS and CDR2 YYNGEE. Here the CDR3 reads CASSALYRDRGRGANVLTF. The CDR3 DNA follows: TGTGCCAGCAGCGCCTTATATAGGGACAGGGGAAGAGGGGCCAACGTCCTGACTTTC.

The chain carries TRBV27 and TRBJ1-2; 7 bases map to TRBD1. CDR1 MNHEY and CDR2 SMNVEV come from the germline V gene (reference sequence). V was pared by 5 bases and J by 2 bases, with 8 bases of the junction left unmatched. The CDR3 covers 15 residues. The CDR3 is CASSPGTAKNYGYTF. CDR3 DNA sequence: TGTGCCAGCAGTCCCGGGACAGCCAAGAACTATGGCTACACCTTC.

This sequence joins TRBV25-1 and TRBJ1-2, with D perhaps TRBD1 (6 bases). Trimming left V 1 base short and J 7 bases short, with 13 bases between. The CDR3 extends over 14 amino acids. Germline V lookup: CDR1 MGHDK, CDR2 SYGVNS. The CDR3 loop reads CASSEFGGAGGYTF. Written as DNA, the CDR3 is TGTGCCAGCAGTGAATTTGGGGGCGCGGGTGGCTACACCTTC.